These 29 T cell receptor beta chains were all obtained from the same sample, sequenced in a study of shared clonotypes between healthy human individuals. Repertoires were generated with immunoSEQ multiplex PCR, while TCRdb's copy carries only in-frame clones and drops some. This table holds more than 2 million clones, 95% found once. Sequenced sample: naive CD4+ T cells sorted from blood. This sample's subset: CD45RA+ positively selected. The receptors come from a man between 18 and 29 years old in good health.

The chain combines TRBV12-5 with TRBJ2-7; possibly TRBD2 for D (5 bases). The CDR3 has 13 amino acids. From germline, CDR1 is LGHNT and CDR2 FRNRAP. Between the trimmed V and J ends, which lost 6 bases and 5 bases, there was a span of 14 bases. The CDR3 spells CASGHLSGNEQYF. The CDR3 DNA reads TGTGCTAGTGGACACCTCTCGGGGAACGAGCAGTACTTC.

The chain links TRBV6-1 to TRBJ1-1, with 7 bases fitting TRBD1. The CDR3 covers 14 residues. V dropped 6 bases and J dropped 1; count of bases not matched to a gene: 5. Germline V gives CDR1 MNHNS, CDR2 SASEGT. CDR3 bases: TGTGCCAGCAGGACAGGGTTATCGAACACTGAAGCTTTCTTT. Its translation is CASRTGLSNTEAFF.

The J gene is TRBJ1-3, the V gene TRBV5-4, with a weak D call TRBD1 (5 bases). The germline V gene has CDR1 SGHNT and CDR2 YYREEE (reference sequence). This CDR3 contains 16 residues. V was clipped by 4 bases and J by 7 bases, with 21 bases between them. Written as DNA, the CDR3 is TGTGCCAGCAGCCCATCCGCGGGACTGACCGAGAACACCATATATTTT. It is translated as CASSPSAGLTENTIYF.

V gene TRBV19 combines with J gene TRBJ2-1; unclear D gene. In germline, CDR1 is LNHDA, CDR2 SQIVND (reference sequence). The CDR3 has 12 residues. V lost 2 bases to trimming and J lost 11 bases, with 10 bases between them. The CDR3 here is CASSISATQQFF. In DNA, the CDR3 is TGTGCCAGTAGTATAAGTGCCACCCAGCAGTTCTTC.

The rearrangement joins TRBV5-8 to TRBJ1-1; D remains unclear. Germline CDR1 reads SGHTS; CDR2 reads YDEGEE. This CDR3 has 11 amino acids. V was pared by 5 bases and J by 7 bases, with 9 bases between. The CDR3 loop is CASRLRNEAFF. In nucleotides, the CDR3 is TGTGCCAGCAGATTAAGAAATGAAGCTTTCTTT.

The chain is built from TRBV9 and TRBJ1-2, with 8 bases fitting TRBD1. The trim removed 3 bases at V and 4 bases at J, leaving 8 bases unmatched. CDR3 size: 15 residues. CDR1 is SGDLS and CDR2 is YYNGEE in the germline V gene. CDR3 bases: TGTGCCAGCAGCGCCTCCGGGACAGGACTCTATGGCTACACCTTC. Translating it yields CASSASGTGLYGYTF.

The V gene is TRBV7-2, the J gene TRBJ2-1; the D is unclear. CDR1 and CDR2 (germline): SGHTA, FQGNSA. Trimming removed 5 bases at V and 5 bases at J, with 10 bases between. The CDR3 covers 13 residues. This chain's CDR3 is CASSPGADNEQFF. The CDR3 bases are TGTGCCAGCAGCCCCGGTGCGGACAATGAGCAGTTCTTC.

The CDR3 sequence is CASSFRTIAYNEQFF. The CDR3 DNA is TGTGCCAGCAGCTTTCGCACTATTGCCTACAATGAGCAGTTCTTC. The chain couples TRBV5-6 to TRBJ2-1, with unresolved D. Germline V lookup: CDR1 SGHDT, CDR2 YYEEEE. This CDR3 has 15 amino acids. The V and J ends lost 2 bases and 2 bases respectively, with 11 bases between them. Complete variable domain (other parts from reference TRBV5-6 and TRBJ2-1): DAGVTQSPTHLIKTRGQQVTLRCSPKSGHDTVSWYQQALGQGPQFIFQYYEEEERQRGNFPDRFSGHQFPNYSSELNVNALLLGDSALYLCASSFRTIAYNEQFFGPGTRLTVL.

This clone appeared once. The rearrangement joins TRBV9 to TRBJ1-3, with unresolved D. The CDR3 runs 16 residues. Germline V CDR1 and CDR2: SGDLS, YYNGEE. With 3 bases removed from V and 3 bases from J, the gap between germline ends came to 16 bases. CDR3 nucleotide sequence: TGTGCCAGCAGCGGGGGTGGCCTCCCACATGGAAACACCATATATTTT. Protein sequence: CASSGGGLPHGNTIYF.

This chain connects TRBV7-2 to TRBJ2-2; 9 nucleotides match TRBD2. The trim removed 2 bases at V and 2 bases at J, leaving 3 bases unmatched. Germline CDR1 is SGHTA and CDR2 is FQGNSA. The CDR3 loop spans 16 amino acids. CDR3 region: CASSLRAGGNTGELFF. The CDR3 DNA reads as TGTGCCAGCAGCTTACGAGCGGGAGGAAACACCGGGGAGCTGTTTTTT.

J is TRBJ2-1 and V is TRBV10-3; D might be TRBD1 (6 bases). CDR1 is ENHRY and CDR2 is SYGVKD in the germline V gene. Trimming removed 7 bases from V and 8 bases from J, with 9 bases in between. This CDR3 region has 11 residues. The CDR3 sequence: CAIKGQHEQFF. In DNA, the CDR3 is TGTGCCATCAAAGGACAGCATGAGCAGTTCTTC.

CDR3 nucleotides: TGTGCCAGCAGCCTAAGGGGAGGGGGCCATGAAAAACTGTTTTTT. Protein: CASSLRGGGHEKLFF. This sequence joins TRBV5-4 and TRBJ1-4; 7 nucleotides line up with TRBD1. V trimming: 4 bases; J trimming: 6 bases; junction bases outside the gene matches: 9. Germline CDR1 and CDR2: SGHNT and YYREEE (reference sequence). The CDR3 extends over 15 amino acids.

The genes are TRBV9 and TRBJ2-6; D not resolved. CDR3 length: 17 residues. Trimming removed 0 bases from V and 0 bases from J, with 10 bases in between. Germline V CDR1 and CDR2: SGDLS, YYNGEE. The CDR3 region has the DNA TGTGCCAGCAGCGTAGCTGATCGGAGCTCTGGGGCCAACGTCCTGACTTTC. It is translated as CASSVADRSSGANVLTF. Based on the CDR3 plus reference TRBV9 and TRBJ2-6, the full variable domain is DSGVTQTPKHLITATGQRVTLRCSPRSGDLSVYWYQQSLDQGLQFLIQYYNGEERAKGNILERFSAQQFPDLHSELNLSSLELGDSALYFCASSVADRSSGANVLTFGAGSRLTVL.

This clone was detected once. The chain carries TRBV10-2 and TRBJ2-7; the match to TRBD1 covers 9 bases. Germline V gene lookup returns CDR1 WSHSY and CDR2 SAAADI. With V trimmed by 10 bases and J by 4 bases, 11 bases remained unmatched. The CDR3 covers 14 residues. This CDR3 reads CATRPGTGIYEQYF. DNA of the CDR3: TGCGCCACTAGGCCGGGGACAGGGATATACGAGCAGTACTTC.

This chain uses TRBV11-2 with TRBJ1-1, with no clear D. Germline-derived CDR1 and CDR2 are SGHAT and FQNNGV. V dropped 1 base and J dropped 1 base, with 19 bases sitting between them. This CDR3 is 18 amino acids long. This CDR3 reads CASSLGRPLGGSNTEAFF. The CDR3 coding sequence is TGTGCCAGCAGCTTAGGAAGGCCCCTAGGTGGATCGAACACTGAAGCTTTCTTT. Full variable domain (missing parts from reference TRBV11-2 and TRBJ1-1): EAGVAQSPRYKIIEKRQSVAFWCNPISGHATLYWYQQILGQGPKLLIQFQNNGVVDDSQLPKDRFSAERLKGVDSTLKIQPAKLEDSAVYLCASSLGRPLGGSNTEAFFGQGTRLTVV.

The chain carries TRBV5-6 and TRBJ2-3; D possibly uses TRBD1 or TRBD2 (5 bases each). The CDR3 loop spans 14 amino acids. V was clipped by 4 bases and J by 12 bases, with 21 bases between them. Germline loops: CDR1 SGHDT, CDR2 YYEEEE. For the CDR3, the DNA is TGTGCCAGCAGCGTTGATTCCGGGACGGGTGACCAGTATTTT. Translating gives CASSVDSGTGDQYF.

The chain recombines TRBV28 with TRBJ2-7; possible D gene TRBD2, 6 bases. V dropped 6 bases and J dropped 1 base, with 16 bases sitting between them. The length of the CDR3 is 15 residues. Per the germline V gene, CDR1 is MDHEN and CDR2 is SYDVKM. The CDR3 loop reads CASSQRRVSSYEQYF. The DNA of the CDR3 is TGTGCCAGCAGCCAGAGGAGGGTTTCTTCCTACGAGCAGTACTTC.

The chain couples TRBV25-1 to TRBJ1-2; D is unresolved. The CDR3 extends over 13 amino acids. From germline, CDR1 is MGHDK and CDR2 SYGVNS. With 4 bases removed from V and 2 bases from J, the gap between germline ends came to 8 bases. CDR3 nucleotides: TGTGCCAGCAGTGTCGGGGTGAACTATGGCTACACCTTC. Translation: CASSVGVNYGYTF.

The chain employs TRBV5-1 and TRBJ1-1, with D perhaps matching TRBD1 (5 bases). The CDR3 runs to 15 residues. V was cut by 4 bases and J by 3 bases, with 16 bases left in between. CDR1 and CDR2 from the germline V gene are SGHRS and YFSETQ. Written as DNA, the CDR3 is TGCGCCAGCAGCACCTTTACAGGTGGAGACACTGAAGCTTTCTTT. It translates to CASSTFTGGDTEAFF.

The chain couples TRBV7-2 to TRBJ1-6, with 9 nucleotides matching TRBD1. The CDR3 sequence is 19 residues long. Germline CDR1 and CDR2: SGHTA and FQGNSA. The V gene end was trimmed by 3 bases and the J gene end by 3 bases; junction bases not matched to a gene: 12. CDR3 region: CASSFAGVGTGLYNSPLHF. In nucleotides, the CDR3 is TGTGCCAGCAGCTTCGCGGGCGTGGGGACAGGGCTCTATAATTCACCCCTCCACTTT.

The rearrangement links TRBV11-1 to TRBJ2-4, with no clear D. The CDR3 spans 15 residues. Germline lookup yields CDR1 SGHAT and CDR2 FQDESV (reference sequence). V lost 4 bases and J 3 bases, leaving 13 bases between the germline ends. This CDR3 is CASSSPVFGKNIQYF. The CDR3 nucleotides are TGTGCCAGCAGCTCCCCGGTATTCGGCAAAAACATTCAGTACTTC.

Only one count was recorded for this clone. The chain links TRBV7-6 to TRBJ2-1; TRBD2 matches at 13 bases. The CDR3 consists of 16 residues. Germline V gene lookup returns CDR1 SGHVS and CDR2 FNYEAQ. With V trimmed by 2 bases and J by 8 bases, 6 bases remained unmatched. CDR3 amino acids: CASSLLGLAGVDEQFF. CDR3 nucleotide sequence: TGTGCCAGCAGCTTACTCGGACTAGCGGGAGTGGATGAGCAGTTCTTC.

The CDR3 protein is CASSQTVDTQYF. In DNA form, the CDR3 reads TGTGCCAGCAGCCAAACGGTGGATACGCAGTATTTT. The chain has TRBV11-2 and TRBJ2-3; D gene ambiguous. Germline V gives CDR1 SGHAT, CDR2 FQNNGV. The CDR3 runs to 12 residues. The V end was cut by 5 bases, the J end by 6 bases, with 9 bases between.

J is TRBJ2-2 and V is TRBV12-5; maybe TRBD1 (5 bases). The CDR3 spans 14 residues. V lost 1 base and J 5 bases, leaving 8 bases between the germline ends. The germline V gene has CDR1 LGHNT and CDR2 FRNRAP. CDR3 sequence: CASGLDRTTGELFF. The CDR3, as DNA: TGTGCTAGTGGTTTGGACAGGACGACCGGGGAGCTGTTTTTT. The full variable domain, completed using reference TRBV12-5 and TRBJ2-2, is DARVTQTPRHKVTEMGQEVTMRCQPILGHNTVFWYRQTMMQGLELLAYFRNRAPLDDSGMPKDRFSAEMPDATLATLKIQPSEPRDSAVYFCASGLDRTTGELFFGEGSRLTVL.

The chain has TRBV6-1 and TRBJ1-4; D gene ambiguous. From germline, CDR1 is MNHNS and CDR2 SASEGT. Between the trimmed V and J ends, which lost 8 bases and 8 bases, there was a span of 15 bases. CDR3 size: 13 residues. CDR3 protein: CASHGFSLEKLFF. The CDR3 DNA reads TGTGCCAGCCACGGGTTTAGTTTGGAAAAACTGTTTTTT.

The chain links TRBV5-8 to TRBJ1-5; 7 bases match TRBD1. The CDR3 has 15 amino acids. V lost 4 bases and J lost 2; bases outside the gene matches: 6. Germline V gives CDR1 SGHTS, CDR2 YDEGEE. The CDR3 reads CASSREGTGNQPQHF. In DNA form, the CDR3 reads TGTGCCAGCAGCAGGGAAGGGACAGGCAATCAGCCCCAGCATTTT.

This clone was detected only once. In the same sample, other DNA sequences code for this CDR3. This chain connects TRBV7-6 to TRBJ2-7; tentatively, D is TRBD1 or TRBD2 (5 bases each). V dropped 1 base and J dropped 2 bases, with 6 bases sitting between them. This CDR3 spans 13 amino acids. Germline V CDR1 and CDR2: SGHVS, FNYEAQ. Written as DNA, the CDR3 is TGTGCCAGCAGCTTAGGGGGGACCTACGAGCAGTACTTC. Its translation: CASSLGGTYEQYF.

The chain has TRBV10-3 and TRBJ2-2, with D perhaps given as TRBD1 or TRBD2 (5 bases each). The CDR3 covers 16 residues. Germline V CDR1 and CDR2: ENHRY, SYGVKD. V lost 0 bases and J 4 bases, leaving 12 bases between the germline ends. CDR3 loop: CAISESTGASTGELFF. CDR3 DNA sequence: TGTGCCATCAGTGAGTCGACCGGGGCGAGCACCGGGGAGCTGTTTTTT.

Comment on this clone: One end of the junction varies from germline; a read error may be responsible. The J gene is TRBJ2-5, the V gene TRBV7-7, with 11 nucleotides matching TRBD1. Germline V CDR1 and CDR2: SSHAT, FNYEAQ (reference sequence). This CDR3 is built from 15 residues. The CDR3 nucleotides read TGTGCTAGCAGCCCCCTGGGGACAGGGGGAGAGACCCAGTACTTC. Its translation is CASSPLGTGGETQYF.